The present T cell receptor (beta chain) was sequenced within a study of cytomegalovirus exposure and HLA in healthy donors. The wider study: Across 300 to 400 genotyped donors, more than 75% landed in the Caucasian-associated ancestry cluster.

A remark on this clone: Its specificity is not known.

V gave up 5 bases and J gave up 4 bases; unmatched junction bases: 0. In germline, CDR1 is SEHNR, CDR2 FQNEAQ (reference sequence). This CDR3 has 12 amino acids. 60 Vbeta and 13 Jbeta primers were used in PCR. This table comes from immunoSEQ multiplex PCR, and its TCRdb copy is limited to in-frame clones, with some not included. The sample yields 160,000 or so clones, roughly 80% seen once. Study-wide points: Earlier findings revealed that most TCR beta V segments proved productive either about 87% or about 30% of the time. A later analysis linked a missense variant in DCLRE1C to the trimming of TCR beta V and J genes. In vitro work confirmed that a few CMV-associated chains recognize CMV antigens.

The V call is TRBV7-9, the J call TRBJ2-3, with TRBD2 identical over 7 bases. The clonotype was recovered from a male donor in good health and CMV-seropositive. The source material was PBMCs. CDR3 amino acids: CASSRGADTQYF. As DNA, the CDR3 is TGTGCCAGCAGCCGGGGGGCAGATACGCAGTATTTT.